Listed here are 2 T cell receptor beta chains from one sample, sequenced in a study of beta chain features in type 1 diabetes (dated by TCRdb to 2016 to 2019). Libraries came from the immunoSEQ multiplex PCR assay. The High Capacity cDNA Reverse Transcription Kit was used to reverse transcribe all of the isolated RNA, meaning that expressed TCRB transcripts were what got sequenced. TCRdb provides this immuneACCESS table in a form limited to in-frame rearrangements. Some clones are lacking; in checked studies, under half of them reflect an unresolved V gene, and why the rest are absent is not known. The sample table holds a few hundred thousand clones, of which 30% were seen once. The ten largest clones represent more than 0.055% of the sample. Sequenced: naive CD4+ T cells from blood. What the cell subset or site label conveys for this sample: true naive CD4+ T cells. Receptors were obtained from a young man in good health.

The table lists this clone with a few counts. This sample also contains other DNA sequences that code for the same CDR3. V gene TRBV29-1 combines with J gene TRBJ1-1; the D is unclear. This CDR3 is built from 12 residues. Deletions cut 6 bases from V and 1 base from J, with 9 bases between. Germline V lookup: CDR1 SQVTM, CDR2 ANQGSEA. The CDR3 sequence is CSVERSNTEAFF. The CDR3 DNA reads TGCAGCGTCGAACGATCGAACACTGAAGCTTTCTTT.

This clone was picked up a small number of times. The chain recombines TRBV4-1 with TRBJ2-1; tentatively, D is TRBD2 (6 bases). This CDR3 is 17 amino acids long. Deletions cut 3 bases from V and 4 bases from J, with 19 bases between. The germline CDR1 and CDR2 sequences are MGHRA and YSYEKL. The CDR3 bases are TGCGCCAGCAGCCAGGAGGGTGGGACCCATTTTTACAATGAGCAGTTCTTC. Translated: CASSQEGGTHFYNEQFF.